This TCR beta chain was recovered during a study of blood T cell repertoires in COVID-19. Of note for this clone: The sample carries other DNA sequences with the same CDR3.

During active infection, Seattle patients enrolled and were then monitored through disease. In the authors' workflow: For nucleated cells, counts were estimated from reference gene primer amplification. Assay: immunoSEQ multiplex PCR; the TCRdb copy retains only in-frame clones and omits some. That table furnishes V, J and clone size, whereas the DNA furnished D and trimming. The table lists around 170,000 clones, around 86% of them singletons. V was shortened by 3 bases and J by 4 bases, with 7 bases between the two germline ends. CDR3 length: 12 amino acids. Germline V gene sequence: CDR1 SGHRS, CDR2 YFSETQ.

The sequenced material came from peripheral blood. This chain uses TRBV5-1 with TRBJ2-5; D is unresolved. This TCR was recovered from a woman aged 70-85 years with COVID-19, enrolled during active disease. CDR3 amino acids: CASSSLLETQYF. The CDR3 coding sequence is TGCGCCAGCAGCTCCCTTTTAGAGACCCAGTACTTC.